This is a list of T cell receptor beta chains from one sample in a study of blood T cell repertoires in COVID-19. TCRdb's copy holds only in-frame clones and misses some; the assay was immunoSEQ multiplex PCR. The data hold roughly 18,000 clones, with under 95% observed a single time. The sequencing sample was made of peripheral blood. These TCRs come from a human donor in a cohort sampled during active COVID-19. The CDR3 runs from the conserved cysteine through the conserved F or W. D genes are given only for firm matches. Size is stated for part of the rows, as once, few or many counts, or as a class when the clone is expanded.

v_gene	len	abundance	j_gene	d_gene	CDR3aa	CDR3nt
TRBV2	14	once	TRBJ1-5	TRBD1	CASSGQGSNQPQHF	TGTGCCAGTTCCGGACAGGGTAGCAATCAGCCCCAGCATTTT
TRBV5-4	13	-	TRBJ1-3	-	CASSPGQQNTIYF	TGTGCCAGCAGCCCCGGACAGCAGAACACCATATATTTT
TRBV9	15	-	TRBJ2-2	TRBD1	CASNPDRANTGELFF	TGTGCCAGCAACCCAGACAGGGCCAACACCGGGGAGCTGTTTTTT
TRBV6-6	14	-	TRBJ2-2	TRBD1	CASSRTGGTGELFF	TGTGCCAGCAGTCGGACAGGGGGAACCGGGGAGCTGTTTTTT
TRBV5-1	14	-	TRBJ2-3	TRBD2	CASLAGPSTDTQYF	TGCGCCAGTCTAGCGGGCCCTAGCACAGATACGCAGTATTTT
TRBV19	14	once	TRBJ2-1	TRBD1	CASSIGQGGYEQFF	TGTGCCAGTAGTATTGGACAGGGAGGTTATGAGCAGTTCTTC
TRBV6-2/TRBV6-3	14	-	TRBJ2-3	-	CASSDSSRTDTQYF	TGTGCCAGCAGTGACAGCTCGCGCACAGATACGCAGTATTTT
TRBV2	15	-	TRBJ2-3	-	CASTGTVSSTDTQYF	TGTGCCAGCACAGGGACTGTCAGCAGCACAGATACGCAGTATTTT
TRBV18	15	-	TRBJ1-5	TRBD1	CASSLGTGGYQPQHF	TGTGCCAGCTCCCTCGGGACAGGGGGGTACCAGCCCCAGCATTTT
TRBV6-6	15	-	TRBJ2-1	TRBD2	CASSYPGTTYNEQFF	TGTGCCAGCAGTTACCCGGGGACTACTTACAATGAGCAGTTCTTC
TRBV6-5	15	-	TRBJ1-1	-	CASRDTGKLHTEAFF	TGTGCCAGCAGGGACACAGGGAAGCTGCACACTGAAGCTTTCTTT
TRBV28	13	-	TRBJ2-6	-	CASSPRQASVLTF	TGTGCCAGCAGTCCCCGACAGGCCAGCGTCCTGACTTTC
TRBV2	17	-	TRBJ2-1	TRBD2	CASSVTSGGGSYNEQFF	TGTGCCAGCAGTGTGACTAGCGGGGGGGGCTCCTACAATGAGCAGTTCTTC
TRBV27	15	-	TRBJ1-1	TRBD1	CASSLPGQGNTEAFF	TGTGCCAGCAGTTTGCCCGGACAGGGGAACACTGAAGCTTTCTTT
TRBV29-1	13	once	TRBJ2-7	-	CSVGQSQGYEQYF	TGCAGCGTCGGACAGTCCCAGGGCTACGAGCAGTACTTC
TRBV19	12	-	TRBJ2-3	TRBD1	CASSQTGGTQYF	TGTGCCAGTAGTCAAACAGGGGGTACGCAGTATTTT
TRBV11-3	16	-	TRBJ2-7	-	CASSLAPWVGGPEQYF	TGTGCCAGCAGCTTAGCCCCCTGGGTGGGTGGGCCCGAGCAGTACTTC
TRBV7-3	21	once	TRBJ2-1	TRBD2	CASSLTGVGLAGGPTINEQFF	TGTGCCAGCAGCTTAACGGGTGTGGGGCTAGCGGGGGGCCCTACCATCAATGAGCAGTTCTTC
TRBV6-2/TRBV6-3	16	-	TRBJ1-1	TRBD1	CASSYDRGGIDTEAFF	TGTGCCAGCAGTTACGACAGGGGGGGTATCGACACTGAAGCTTTCTTT
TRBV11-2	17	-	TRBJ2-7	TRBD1	CASSLTYRDRGSYEQYF	TGTGCCAGCAGCTTGACCTACCGGGACAGGGGCTCCTACGAGCAGTACTTC
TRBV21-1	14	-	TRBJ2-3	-	CASSPNRNTDTQYF	TGTGCCAGCAGTCCTAACAGAAACACAGATACGCAGTATTTT
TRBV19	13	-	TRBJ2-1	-	CASSVTFRGEQFF	TGTGCCAGTAGTGTCACGTTCCGGGGTGAGCAGTTCTTC
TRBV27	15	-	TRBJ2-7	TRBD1	CASSSDRDSAYEQYF	TGTGCCAGCAGTTCCGACCGGGACAGCGCCTACGAGCAGTACTTC
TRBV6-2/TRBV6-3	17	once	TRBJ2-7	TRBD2	CASSYTMTSGSSYEQYF	TGTGCCAGCAGTTACACAATGACTAGCGGGAGCTCCTACGAGCAGTACTTC
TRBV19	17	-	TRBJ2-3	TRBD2	CASSPTGLAIYTDTQYF	TGTGCCAGTAGTCCGACCGGACTAGCGATATACACAGATACGCAGTATTTT
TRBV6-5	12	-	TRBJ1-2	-	CASSYDWYDYTF	TGTGCCAGCAGTTACGACTGGTACGACTACACCTTC
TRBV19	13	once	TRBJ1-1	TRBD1	CASSNPGTGSAFF	TGTGCCAGTAGCAATCCCGGGACAGGGAGCGCTTTCTTT
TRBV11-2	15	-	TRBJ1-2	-	CASSLRGFRNYGYTF	TGTGCCAGCAGCTTGAGGGGGTTTAGAAACTATGGCTACACCTTC